This TCR beta chain derives from a study of blood T cell repertoires in COVID-19. On the study more broadly: Samples of COVID-19 (acute and convalescent) were obtained from the United States, Italy and Spain. Sample material is recorded as cDNA or gDNA derived from T cells, B-cell-depleted T cells, or PBMCs.

Libraries were prepared by immunoSEQ multiplex PCR; TCRdb keeps only in-frame clonotypes and omits some of them. The sample gives about 280,000 clones, over 75% of which show up once; 5.1% is in the top ten. This CDR3 has 11 amino acids. V was clipped by 5 bases and J by 3 bases, with 5 bases between them. CDR1 and CDR2 (germline): SGHTA, FQGNSA. This chain uses TRBV7-2 with TRBJ2-7; unclear D gene. The sequence came from a man aged 50 or older with active or convalescent COVID-19. Sequencing input: peripheral blood. The CDR3 DNA follows: TGTGCCAGCAGCACCTACTACGAGCAGTACTTC. Its translation is CASSTYYEQYF.